The 9 T cell receptor beta chains reported below all come from one sample, sequenced in a study of blood T cell repertoires in COVID-19. The table came from immunoSEQ multiplex PCR; TCRdb's copy has only in-frame clones and leaves some out. The sample has some 190,000 clones, approximately 86% seen once. Sequenced material: peripheral blood. The receptors here all came from a woman of 80 years or more with active or convalescent COVID-19.

In DNA form, the CDR3 reads TGCGCCAGCAGCTCCAGGGGAGATACGCAGTATTTT. Amino acids: CASSSRGDTQYF. V and J are TRBV5-1 and TRBJ2-3; TRBD1 might be the D (6 bases). Germline CDR1 and CDR2: SGHRS and YFSETQ. Deletions cut 3 bases from V and 5 bases from J, with 7 bases between. This CDR3 spans 12 amino acids.

CDR3 sequence: CSVGQGRGYGYTF. In DNA form, the CDR3 reads TGCAGCGTTGGACAGGGGAGGGGCTATGGCTACACCTTC. The chain employs TRBV29-1 and TRBJ1-2; 8 bases map to TRBD1. CDR1 and CDR2 from the germline V gene are SQVTM and ANQGSEA. The ends lost 4 bases at V and 4 bases at J; junction bases unmatched: 5. The CDR3 is 13 residues long.

V is TRBV5-1 and J is TRBJ1-1; no clear D. CDR3 size: 12 residues. Germline CDR1 reads SGHRS; CDR2 reads YFSETQ. Trimming removed 2 bases at V and 1 base at J, with 3 bases between. The CDR3 spells CASSFRNTEAFF. DNA of the CDR3: TGCGCCAGCAGCTTTAGGAACACTGAAGCTTTCTTT. The complete variable domain, with remaining parts taken from reference TRBV5-1 and TRBJ1-1, reads KAGVTQTPRYLIKTRGQQVTLSCSPISGHRSVSWYQQTPGQGLQFLFEYFSETQRNKGNFPGRFSGRQFSNSRSEMNVSTLELGDSALYLCASSFRNTEAFFGQGTRLTVV.

In its sample, this clone was seen many times. This chain uses TRBV5-8 with TRBJ1-2, with a possible D match to TRBD1 (5 bases). Per the germline V gene, CDR1 is SGHTS and CDR2 is YDEGEE. The V and J ends lost 2 bases and 7 bases respectively, with 9 bases between them. The CDR3 extends over 12 amino acids. Here the CDR3 reads CASSFGRVGYTF. The CDR3 coding sequence is TGTGCCAGCAGCTTTGGCAGGGTTGGCTACACCTTC.

The chain links TRBV9 to TRBJ1-4; weak D call: TRBD1 (5 bases). V lost 3 bases, J lost 0 bases, and 12 bases lay in between. Per the germline V gene, CDR1 is SGDLS and CDR2 is YYNGEE. The CDR3 is made up of 16 amino acids. CDR3 DNA sequence: TGTGCCAGCAGCGCGGCAACGGGGGCAACTAATGAAAAACTGTTTTTT. As protein: CASSAATGATNEKLFF.

The chain recombines TRBV19 with TRBJ1-3, with 7 positions matching TRBD1. Per germline, CDR1 LNHDA and CDR2 SQIVND (reference sequence). Trimming took 7 bases from V and 0 from J; bases not matched to a gene: 6. The CDR3 extends over 15 amino acids. DNA of the CDR3: TGTGCCAGTACGCCAGGGGGATCCTCTGGAAACACCATATATTTT. Its protein product is CASTPGGSSGNTIYF.

The V call is TRBV6-5, the J call TRBJ1-3, with D perhaps matching TRBD1 (6 bases). V was shortened by 2 bases and J by 2 bases, with 10 bases between the two germline ends. The CDR3 consists of 15 residues. CDR1 and CDR2 (germline): MNHEY, SVGAGI. CDR3 in DNA: TGTGCCAGCAGTTACGCGACAGGCGCTGGAAACACCATATATTTT. This sequence encodes CASSYATGAGNTIYF.

V usage is TRBV9 and J usage is TRBJ1-1, with TRBD1 as a possible D gene (6 bases). V shed 4 bases and J shed 4 bases, with 17 bases lying between them. This CDR3 contains 15 residues. From germline, CDR1 is SGDLS and CDR2 YYNGEE. In DNA form, the CDR3 reads TGTGCCAGCAGCCCCATGACCCCCAGGGGCACTGAAGCTTTCTTT. This encodes CASSPMTPRGTEAFF.

V is TRBV29-1 and J is TRBJ1-2; a possible D gene is TRBD1 (6 bases). Between the trimmed V and J ends, which lost 3 bases and 4 bases, there was a span of 21 bases. The CDR3 has 16 amino acids. The germline CDR1 and CDR2 sequences are SQVTM and ANQGSEA. The CDR3 nucleotides are TGCAGCGTTGAGGACCGACAGGCCCCGGGGGGCTATGGCTACACCTTC. It specifies CSVEDRQAPGGYGYTF.